This T cell receptor beta chain was obtained from a study of neurological immune-mediated disorders. 2 million PBMCs stored at -80 C were the source of the unsorted libraries. This CDR3 region has 16 residues. V lost 6 bases, J lost 0 bases, and 7 bases stayed unmatched. The cDNA was generated by 5'RACE with 10-nucleotide random UMIs. TCRdb redid the calling of the 5' RACE reads with MiXCR, one entry per CDR3 protein. Of 60,000 or so distinct CDR3 sequences listed, over 9.5% are singletons. Overall study findings and caveats: Because no CDR3 amino acid sequences were shared across subjects by expanded clones, private repertoires were suggested in all groups. TCR clonal expansion peaked in HTLV-1-associated myelopathy patients and was lowest in multiple sclerosis patients.

At least ten counts were recorded for this clonotype. Its antigen remains unknown. The receptor's source is a man in his sixties in good health. V is TRBV12-3 or TRBV12-4 and J is TRBJ2-2, with 7 bases lining up with TRBD1. Sequenced: PBMCs. CDR3 sequence (DNA): TGTGCCAGCAGCCTTTCCGGGACAGCGAACACCGGGGAGCTGTTTTTT. Its protein product is CASSLSGTANTGELFF.